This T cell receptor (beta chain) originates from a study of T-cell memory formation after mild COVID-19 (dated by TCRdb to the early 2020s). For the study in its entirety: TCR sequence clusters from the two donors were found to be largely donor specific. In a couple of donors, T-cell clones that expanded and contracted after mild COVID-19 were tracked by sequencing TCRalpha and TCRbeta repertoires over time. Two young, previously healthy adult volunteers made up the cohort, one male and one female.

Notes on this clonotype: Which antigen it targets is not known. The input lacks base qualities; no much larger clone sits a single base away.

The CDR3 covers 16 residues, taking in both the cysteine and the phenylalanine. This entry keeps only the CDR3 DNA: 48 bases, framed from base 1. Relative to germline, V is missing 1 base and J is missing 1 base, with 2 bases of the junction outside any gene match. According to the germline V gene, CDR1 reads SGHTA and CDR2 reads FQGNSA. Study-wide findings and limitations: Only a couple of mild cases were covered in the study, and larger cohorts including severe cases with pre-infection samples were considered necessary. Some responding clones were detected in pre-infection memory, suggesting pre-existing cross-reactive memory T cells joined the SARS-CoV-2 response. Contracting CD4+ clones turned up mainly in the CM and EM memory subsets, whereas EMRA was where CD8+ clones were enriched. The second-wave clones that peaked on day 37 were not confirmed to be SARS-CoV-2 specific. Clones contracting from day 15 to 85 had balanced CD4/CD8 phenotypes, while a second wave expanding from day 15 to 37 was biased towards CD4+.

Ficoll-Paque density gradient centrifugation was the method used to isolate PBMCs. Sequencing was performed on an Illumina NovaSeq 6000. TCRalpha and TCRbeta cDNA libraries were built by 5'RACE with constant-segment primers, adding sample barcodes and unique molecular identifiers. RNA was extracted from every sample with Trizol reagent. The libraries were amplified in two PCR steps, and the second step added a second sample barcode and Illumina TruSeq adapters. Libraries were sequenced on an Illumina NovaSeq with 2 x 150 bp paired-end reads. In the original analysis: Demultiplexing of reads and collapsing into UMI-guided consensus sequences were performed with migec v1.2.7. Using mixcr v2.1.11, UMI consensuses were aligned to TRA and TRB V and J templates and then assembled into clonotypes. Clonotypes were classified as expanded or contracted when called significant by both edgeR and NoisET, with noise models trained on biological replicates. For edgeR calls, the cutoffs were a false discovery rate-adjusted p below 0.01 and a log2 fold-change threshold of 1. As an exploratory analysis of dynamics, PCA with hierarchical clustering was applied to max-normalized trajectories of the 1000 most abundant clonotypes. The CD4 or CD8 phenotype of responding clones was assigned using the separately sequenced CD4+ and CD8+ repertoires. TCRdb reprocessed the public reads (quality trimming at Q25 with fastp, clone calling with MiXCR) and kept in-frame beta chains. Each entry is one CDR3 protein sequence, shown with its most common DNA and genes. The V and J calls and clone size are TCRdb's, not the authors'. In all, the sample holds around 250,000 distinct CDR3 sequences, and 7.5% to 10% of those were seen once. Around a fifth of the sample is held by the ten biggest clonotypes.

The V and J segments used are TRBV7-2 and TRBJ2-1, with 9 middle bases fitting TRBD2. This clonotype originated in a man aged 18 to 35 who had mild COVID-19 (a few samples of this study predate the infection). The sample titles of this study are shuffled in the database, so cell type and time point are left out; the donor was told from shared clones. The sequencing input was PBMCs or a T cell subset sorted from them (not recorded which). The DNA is TGTGCCAGCAGCTTAGTAGCGGGGGTGTCCTACAATGAGCAGTTCTTC. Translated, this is CASSLVAGVSYNEQFF.